The 27 T cell receptor beta chains listed next were all sequenced from one sample in a study of cytomegalovirus exposure and HLA in healthy donors. PCR was performed using 60 Vbeta and 13 Jbeta primers. Here immunoSEQ multiplex PCR was the method, and the copy in TCRdb shows in-frame clones only, minus some. The sample yields about 130,000 clones, around 68% seen once. Source material: PBMCs. The source is a man in his forties or fifties in good health and CMV-seropositive.

The rearrangement uses TRBV29-1 and TRBJ1-2; tentatively, D is TRBD1 (6 bases). This CDR3 is built from 16 residues. Germline V gene lookup returns CDR1 SQVTM and CDR2 ANQGSEA. V dropped 7 bases and J dropped 8 bases, with 29 bases sitting between them. CDR3 DNA: TGCAGCGCCCTTACACGTCGACAGGTGGCCTCGAGAGGCTACACCTTC. Amino acids: CSALTRRQVASRGYTF.

The chain couples TRBV12-5 to TRBJ1-6; tentatively, D is TRBD1 (5 bases). V shed 3 bases and J shed 9 bases, with 15 bases lying between them. CDR1 LGHNT and CDR2 FRNRAP come from the germline V gene. CDR3 length: 15 amino acids. CDR3 bases: TGTGCTAGTGGTTTTAATGTAGGGGTAGGTTCACCCCTCCACTTT. It encodes CASGFNVGVGSPLHF.

The genes are TRBV5-1 and TRBJ1-1; weak D call: TRBD1 (6 bases). V was clipped by 4 bases and J by 3 bases, with 13 bases between them. The germline CDR1 and CDR2 sequences are SGHRS and YFSETQ. The CDR3 is made up of 14 amino acids. The CDR3 protein is CASSVQGRHTEAFF. The CDR3 DNA reads as TGCGCCAGCAGCGTACAGGGTAGACACACTGAAGCTTTCTTT. The full variable domain, with the rest looked up from reference TRBV5-1 and TRBJ1-1, is KAGVTQTPRYLIKTRGQQVTLSCSPISGHRSVSWYQQTPGQGLQFLFEYFSETQRNKGNFPGRFSGRQFSNSRSEMNVSTLELGDSALYLCASSVQGRHTEAFFGQGTRLTVV.

CDR3 protein: CASSEGMGQGNQPQHF. The CDR3, as DNA: TGTGCCAGCAGTGAAGGAATGGGACAGGGAAATCAGCCCCAGCATTTT. The chain carries TRBV6-1 and TRBJ1-5; 9 nucleotides match TRBD1. The trim removed 1 base at V and 4 bases at J, leaving 5 bases unmatched. In germline, CDR1 is MNHNS, CDR2 SASEGT. The CDR3 has 16 residues.

The sample holds a few counts of this clone. This chain uses TRBV6-4 with TRBJ2-3, with TRBD1 matching 7 bases. J gave up 1 base and V 6 bases, and 4 bases lay outside the gene matches. The V gene's germline CDR1 is MRHNA and CDR2 SNTAGT. CDR3 size: 14 residues. The CDR3: CASSPDRGTDTQYF. The CDR3 DNA sequence: TGTGCCAGCAGCCCCGACAGGGGCACAGATACGCAGTATTTT.

The V call is TRBV18, the J call TRBJ2-1; TRBD2 aligns across 10 bases. Germline CDR1 and CDR2: KGHSH and LQKENI. The CDR3 consists of 16 residues. With V trimmed by 5 bases and J by 0 bases, 4 bases remained unmatched. CDR3 bases: TGTGCCAGCTCATCTAGCGGGGGAGTCTCCTACAATGAGCAGTTCTTC. This codes for CASSSSGGVSYNEQFF.

The rearrangement links TRBV28 to TRBJ2-7, with D possibly TRBD1 on 6 matching bases. This CDR3 is 14 amino acids long. The V end lost 4 bases, the J end lost 3 bases, and 13 bases lay between the germline ends. Germline CDR1 and CDR2: MDHEN and SYDVKM. CDR3 protein: CASSSQGRDYEQYF. CDR3 coding DNA: TGTGCCAGCAGTTCACAGGGAAGGGACTACGAGCAGTACTTC.

The J gene is TRBJ1-2, the V gene TRBV5-1, with 8 bases lining up with TRBD1. The junction had 12 bases not matched to a gene; V was cut back by 3 bases and J by 8 bases. In germline, CDR1 is SGHRS, CDR2 YFSETQ. CDR3 length equals 15 residues. In DNA form, the CDR3 reads TGCGCCAGCAGCTCACCGGGACAGGAGAGAGGGGGCTACACCTTC. This translates into CASSSPGQERGGYTF. Full variable domain (remainder filled in from reference TRBV5-1 and TRBJ1-2): KAGVTQTPRYLIKTRGQQVTLSCSPISGHRSVSWYQQTPGQGLQFLFEYFSETQRNKGNFPGRFSGRQFSNSRSEMNVSTLELGDSALYLCASSSPGQERGGYTFGSGTRLTVV.

This clone was seen a few times. DNA for the CDR3: TGCGCCAGCAGCTTGGCTCGGGACAGGGCCGGGGCCTACGAGCAGTACTTC. Translation: CASSLARDRAGAYEQYF. This chain connects TRBV5-1 to TRBJ2-7; the match to TRBD1 covers 9 bases. The CDR3 consists of 17 residues. CDR1 and CDR2 (germline): SGHRS, YFSETQ. V trimming: 0 bases; J trimming: 2 bases; junction bases outside the gene matches: 9. The variable domain in full, with the rest retrieved from reference TRBV5-1 and TRBJ2-7, is KAGVTQTPRYLIKTRGQQVTLSCSPISGHRSVSWYQQTPGQGLQFLFEYFSETQRNKGNFPGRFSGRQFSNSRSEMNVSTLELGDSALYLCASSLARDRAGAYEQYFGPGTRLTVT.

This clone was found many times. J is TRBJ1-1 and V is TRBV23-1; 9 bases agree with TRBD1. TRBV23-1 is known as an ORF, though its function is uncertain. V was clipped by 4 bases and J by 1 base; unmatched bases: 1. CDR3 size: 14 residues. The CDR3 reads CASSRGQGNTEAFF. The DNA for the CDR3 is TGCGCCAGCAGTCGGGGACAGGGGAACACTGAAGCTTTCTTT.

There are a few counts of this clone. V gene TRBV10-2 combines with J gene TRBJ2-7; 8 positions agree with TRBD1. The CDR3 is made up of 13 amino acids. V shed 8 bases and J 2 bases; nucleotides not matched to a gene: 5. The germline V gene has CDR1 WSHSY and CDR2 SAAADI. The CDR3 here is CASRTGSAYEQYF. The CDR3 DNA is TGCGCCAGCCGGACAGGGTCAGCCTACGAGCAGTACTTC.

For the CDR3, the DNA is TGCGCCAGCAGCTTGGCGGTGCCGCTTAATGAAAAACTGTTTTTT. Translated: CASSLAVPLNEKLFF. The chain employs TRBV5-1 and TRBJ1-4; no clear D gene. Per the germline V gene, CDR1 is SGHRS and CDR2 is YFSETQ. The CDR3 has 15 residues. V was shortened by 0 bases and J by 4 bases, with 10 bases between the two germline ends.

The chain couples TRBV5-1 to TRBJ2-7, with 10 bases matching TRBD2. Unmatched junction bases numbered 9, after V lost 4 bases and J lost 2 bases. This CDR3 comprises 16 residues. Germline values: CDR1 SGHRS, CDR2 YFSETQ. The CDR3 DNA is TGCGCCAGCAGCACTGGACTAGCGGTACTACCCTACGAGCAGTACTTC. Translation: CASSTGLAVLPYEQYF. Combining the CDR3 with reference TRBV5-1 and TRBJ2-7 gives the whole variable domain KAGVTQTPRYLIKTRGQQVTLSCSPISGHRSVSWYQQTPGQGLQFLFEYFSETQRNKGNFPGRFSGRQFSNSRSEMNVSTLELGDSALYLCASSTGLAVLPYEQYFGPGTRLTVT.

This chain joins TRBV30 and TRBJ1-2, with TRBD1 as a possible D gene (6 bases). V was trimmed by 2 bases and J by 8 bases, leaving 21 bases between them. Germline loops: CDR1 GTSNPN, CDR2 SVGIG (reference sequence). There are 15 residues in the CDR3. For the CDR3, the DNA is TGTGCCTGGAGTACCCGAACCACAGGGAGAGGAGGCTACACCTTC. Protein sequence: CAWSTRTTGRGGYTF.

V usage is TRBV7-6 and J usage is TRBJ2-5; D is possibly TRBD1 (6 bases). V shed 4 bases and J shed 4 bases, with 13 bases lying between them. Germline values: CDR1 SGHVS, CDR2 FNYEAQ. This CDR3 is 14 amino acids long. The CDR3 bases are TGTGCCAGCAGCTCTGGACAGTGGGGAGAGACCCAGTACTTC. Translating it yields CASSSGQWGETQYF.

This sequence joins TRBV28 and TRBJ1-5, with a tentative D call TRBD1 (6 bases). The length of the CDR3 is 19 residues. V gave up 5 bases and J gave up 0 bases, with 23 bases separating them. Per the germline V gene, CDR1 is MDHEN and CDR2 is SYDVKM. The CDR3 sequence: CASSPPGGRWTDSNQPQHF. CDR3 DNA: TGTGCCAGCAGTCCCCCCGGCGGGAGATGGACAGATAGCAATCAGCCCCAGCATTTT.

Only a few counts were recorded for this clone. The chain carries TRBV29-1 and TRBJ2-3; 10 bases are a match to TRBD2. Germline-derived CDR1 and CDR2 are SQVTM and ANQGSEA. This CDR3 comprises 16 residues. Germline trimming cut 6 bases from V and 0 bases from J; bases unmatched to any gene: 9. The CDR3 coding sequence is TGCAGCGTGCGGAAGCGGGAGGGCCAAAGCACAGATACGCAGTATTTT. The encoded protein is CSVRKREGQSTDTQYF.

V usage is TRBV9 and J usage is TRBJ1-1; 7 nucleotides line up with TRBD1. V lost 0 bases, J lost 1 base, and 3 bases stayed unmatched. CDR1 SGDLS and CDR2 YYNGEE come from the germline V gene. This CDR3 has 15 residues. For the CDR3, the DNA is TGTGCCAGCAGCGTAGCCCAGGGGGGGAACACTGAAGCTTTCTTT. This encodes CASSVAQGGNTEAFF.

The genes are TRBV10-3 and TRBJ2-6, with D tentatively TRBD1 (6 bases). The germline gives CDR1 ENHRY, CDR2 SYGVKD. V gave up 8 bases and J gave up 0 bases, with 8 bases separating them. The CDR3 loop spans 14 amino acids. The CDR3 DNA follows: TGTGCCATCGAGGACAGCTCTGGGGCCAACGTCCTGACTTTC. Its protein is CAIEDSSGANVLTF.

The chain is built from TRBV5-6 and TRBJ1-3; unclear D gene. Germline CDR1 and CDR2: SGHDT and YYEEEE. This CDR3 is built from 15 residues. The V end lost 0 bases, the J end lost 1 base, and 8 bases lay between the germline ends. The CDR3 DNA sequence: TGTGCCAGCAGCTTGGGGTCAGTGTCTGGAAACACCATATATTTT. Translated, it gives CASSLGSVSGNTIYF.

This sequence joins TRBV15 and TRBJ2-7; D unclear. CDR3 size: 13 residues. Trimming took off 2 bases at V and 0 bases at J, with 5 bases between the two ends. Germline CDR1 reads LNHNV; CDR2 reads YYDKDF (reference sequence). In DNA, the CDR3 is TGTGCCACCAGCAGATCCTTCTCCTACGAGCAGTACTTC. It specifies CATSRSFSYEQYF.

As concerns this clone: A read error may account for a junction end that differs from germline. The chain uses TRBV7-7 and TRBJ2-5; D may be TRBD2 (6 bases). Germline loops: CDR1 SSHAT, CDR2 FNYEAQ (reference sequence). The CDR3 covers 14 residues. This CDR3 is CASSLLGSGETQYF. The DNA for the CDR3 is TGTGCTAGCAGCTTACTAGGTAGCGGAGAGACCCAGTACTTC.

The CDR3, as DNA: TGTGCCAGCAGCGGCGCGAGGGACACAGATACGCAGTATTTT. Translating it yields CASSGARDTDTQYF. The chain couples TRBV7-2 to TRBJ2-3; D may be TRBD2 (5 bases). V was cut by 5 bases and J by 2 bases, with 11 bases left in between. The CDR3 is 14 amino acids. Per the germline V gene, CDR1 is SGHTA and CDR2 is FQGNSA.

The J gene is TRBJ1-1, the V gene TRBV5-1, with D tentatively TRBD1 (5 bases). The CDR3 is 14 amino acids. Germline V lookup: CDR1 SGHRS, CDR2 YFSETQ. The germline V and J ends were trimmed by 5 bases and 1 base, with 12 bases remaining between them. This CDR3 reads CASRVGASNTEAFF. The CDR3 nucleotides are TGCGCCAGCAGGGTAGGGGCCTCGAACACTGAAGCTTTCTTT.

This clone was found once. CDR3 in amino acids: CASSFWNIAGTGELFF. The CDR3 nucleotides are TGTGCCAGCAGCTTTTGGAATATAGCGGGCACCGGGGAGCTGTTTTTT. The rearrangement links TRBV5-4 to TRBJ2-2, with 7 bases fitting TRBD2. The V gene end was trimmed by 2 bases and the J gene end by 4 bases; junction bases not matched to a gene: 8. Germline V lookup: CDR1 SGHNT, CDR2 YYREEE (reference sequence). CDR3 length equals 16 residues.

V usage is TRBV4-1 and J usage is TRBJ2-3, with D unclear. The V end lost 4 bases, the J end lost 1 base, and 9 bases lay between the germline ends. In germline, CDR1 is MGHRA, CDR2 YSYEKL. This CDR3 is 14 amino acids long. In DNA, the CDR3 is TGCGCCAGCAGCCTACGCGTGGGCACAGATACGCAGTATTTT. This encodes CASSLRVGTDTQYF.

The chain has TRBV4-2 and TRBJ2-1; D is perhaps TRBD1 (6 bases). V gave up 0 bases and J gave up 7 bases, with 16 bases separating them. Germline loops: CDR1 LGHNA, CDR2 YNFKEQ. The CDR3 totals 16 residues. CDR3 DNA sequence: TGTGCCAGCAGCCAAGATAGGCAGGGGCTGAGAAATGAGCAGTTCTTC. As protein: CASSQDRQGLRNEQFF.